Listed here are 22 T cell receptor beta chains from one sample, sequenced in a study of T cells after posttransplantation cyclophosphamide. Sequencing used immunoSEQ multiplex PCR; TCRdb keeps in-frame clones, though not all of them. This table holds tens of thousands of clones, roughly 91% found once. Cells defined as naive were viable CD3+CD4+ or CD3+CD8+ and CCR7+CD45RA+CD45RO-CD95-CD27+CD28+. Sequencing was done on a sample of naive CD4+ T cells sorted from blood. Every receptor here comes from a man aged 30-40 years in good health and a related stem cell transplant donor.

The chain has TRBV11-2 and TRBJ2-1; D unresolved. The V end lost 2 bases, the J end lost 3 bases, and 11 bases lay between the germline ends. The CDR3 spans 15 residues. Germline values: CDR1 SGHAT, CDR2 FQNNGV. The DNA for the CDR3 is TGTGCCAGCAGCTTATTAGCACACCACTACAATGAGCAGTTCTTC. Its protein product is CASSLLAHHYNEQFF. Full variable domain (missing parts from reference TRBV11-2 and TRBJ2-1): EAGVAQSPRYKIIEKRQSVAFWCNPISGHATLYWYQQILGQGPKLLIQFQNNGVVDDSQLPKDRFSAERLKGVDSTLKIQPAKLEDSAVYLCASSLLAHHYNEQFFGPGTRLTVL.

This clone was seen just once. CDR3 residues: CASSHRDRDTEAFF. CDR3 nucleotides: TGTGCCAGCTCACACCGGGACAGGGACACTGAAGCTTTCTTT. J is TRBJ1-1 and V is TRBV18, with 9 nucleotides matching TRBD1. The CDR3 length is 14 residues. J was trimmed by 3 bases and V by 4 bases; bases with no gene match: 3. Germline-derived CDR1 and CDR2 are KGHSH and LQKENI.

The chain links TRBV7-2 to TRBJ2-5, with unresolved D. Trimming took off 0 bases at V and 5 bases at J, with 19 bases between the two ends. The CDR3 covers 17 residues. Germline CDR1 and CDR2: SGHTA and FQGNSA. CDR3 region: CASSLALLDLARETQYF. DNA for the CDR3: TGTGCCAGCAGCTTAGCCCTCCTTGACCTGGCCAGGGAGACCCAGTACTTC.

The rearrangement joins TRBV2 to TRBJ2-1, with no clear D. Germline CDR1 is SNHLY and CDR2 is FYNNEI. The CDR3 contains 15 residues. Trimming took off 2 bases at V and 0 bases at J, with 8 bases between the two ends. CDR3 sequence (DNA): TGTGCCAGCAGTGAAATGGGCAGCTCCTACAATGAGCAGTTCTTC. This codes for CASSEMGSSYNEQFF. Full variable domain (remainder filled in from reference TRBV2 and TRBJ2-1): EPEVTQTPSHQVTQMGQEVILRCVPISNHLYFYWYRQILGQKVEFLVSFYNNEISEKSEIFDDQFSVERPDGSNFTLKIRSTKLEDSAMYFCASSEMGSSYNEQFFGPGTRLTVL.

The V and J genes are TRBV19 and TRBJ1-5; D unclear. V was pared by 5 bases and J by 6 bases, with 11 bases between. The CDR3 is 13 residues long. Per germline, CDR1 LNHDA and CDR2 SQIVND (reference sequence). The CDR3 region is CASSDTGSQPQHF. The CDR3 nucleotides read TGTGCCAGTAGTGACACGGGAAGTCAGCCCCAGCATTTT.

This clone was detected once. In DNA form, the CDR3 reads TGTGCCAGCAGTCTTGGACTAGCGGGGGCCCGGGAGACCCAGTACTTC. The encoded protein is CASSLGLAGARETQYF. V usage is TRBV2 and J usage is TRBJ2-5; TRBD2 matches at 13 bases. Germline V CDR1 and CDR2: SNHLY, FYNNEI. V shed 5 bases, J shed 5 bases, and the junction held 8 bases outside the gene matches. CDR3 length: 16 amino acids. The full variable domain, completed using reference TRBV2 and TRBJ2-5, is EPEVTQTPSHQVTQMGQEVILRCVPISNHLYFYWYRQILGQKVEFLVSFYNNEISEKSEIFDDQFSVERPDGSNFTLKIRSTKLEDSAMYFCASSLGLAGARETQYFGPGTRLLVL.

This chain joins TRBV29-1 and TRBJ2-4; TRBD1 matches at 7 bases. The CDR3 totals 13 residues. Per germline, CDR1 SQVTM and CDR2 ANQGSEA. J lost 3 bases, V lost 8 bases, and 7 bases had no gene match. The CDR3 protein is CSPTGNDKNIQYF. CDR3 nucleotides: TGCAGCCCGACAGGGAATGACAAAAACATTCAGTACTTC.

This clone has more than one count but fewer than ten. The chain uses TRBV6-5 and TRBJ1-3, with D possibly TRBD1 on 6 matching bases. CDR1 and CDR2 from the germline V gene are MNHEY and SVGAGI. The V gene lost 0 bases and the J gene lost 0 bases, with 9 bases spanning the gap. This CDR3 has 16 amino acids. The CDR3 here is CASSYSTGISGNTIYF. The DNA for the CDR3 is TGTGCCAGCAGTTACTCGACAGGTATCTCTGGAAACACCATATATTTT.

A single count supports this clone. V usage is TRBV7-3 and J usage is TRBJ2-2, with D uncertain. V was trimmed by 5 bases and J by 5 bases, leaving 12 bases between them. Germline loops: CDR1 SGHTA, CDR2 FQGTGA. The CDR3 spans 14 residues. The CDR3 bases are TGTGCCAGCAGCCATTTACTGGAGACCGGGGAGCTGTTTTTT. The encoded protein is CASSHLLETGELFF. Looking up the rest from reference TRBV7-3 and TRBJ2-2 gives the full variable domain: GAGVSQTPSNKVTEKGKYVELRCDPISGHTALYWYRQSLGQGPEFLIYFQGTGAADDSGLPNDRFFAVRPEGSVSTLKIQRTERGDSAVYLCASSHLLETGELFFGEGSRLTVL.

The rearrangement uses TRBV6-6 and TRBJ2-7; D ambiguous. Trimming removed 4 bases at V and 3 bases at J, with 16 bases between. This CDR3 has 15 residues. Germline CDR1 reads MNHNY; CDR2 reads SVGAGI (reference sequence). CDR3 coding DNA: TGTGCCAGCAGTTTGGGCACCTTCCAAGACTACGAGCAGTACTTC. It yields the protein CASSLGTFQDYEQYF.

This chain links TRBV5-1 with TRBJ1-1, with a weak D call TRBD1 (5 bases). The germline CDR1 and CDR2 sequences are SGHRS and YFSETQ. V dropped 5 bases and J dropped 5 bases, with 22 bases sitting between them. The length of the CDR3 is 16 residues. This CDR3 reads CASSSFFQGGGTEAFF. The CDR3 bases are TGCGCCAGCAGTTCCTTCTTCCAGGGAGGAGGAACTGAAGCTTTCTTT.

The CDR3 spells CASSHTRPGLEEDTQYF. DNA of the CDR3: TGTGCCAGCAGCCATACCCGTCCGGGACTAGAAGAAGATACGCAGTATTTT. J is TRBJ2-3 and V is TRBV7-3; 8 nucleotides line up with TRBD2. The CDR3 totals 17 residues. Germline V gene lookup returns CDR1 SGHTA and CDR2 FQGTGA. The junction had 15 bases not matched to a gene; V was cut back by 5 bases and J by 5 bases. The full variable domain, in which reference TRBV7-3 and TRBJ2-3 provide the parts outside the CDR3, is GAGVSQTPSNKVTEKGKYVELRCDPISGHTALYWYRQSLGQGPEFLIYFQGTGAADDSGLPNDRFFAVRPEGSVSTLKIQRTERGDSAVYLCASSHTRPGLEEDTQYFGPGTRLTVL.

V gene TRBV5-1 combines with J gene TRBJ2-2; possible D gene TRBD2, 5 bases. The CDR3 is 13 residues long. Trimming took off 1 base at V and 7 bases at J, with 8 bases between the two ends. Germline CDR1 and CDR2: SGHRS and YFSETQ. As DNA, the CDR3 is TGCGCCAGCAGCTTGTGGGGAGACGGGGAGCTGTTTTTT. Protein product: CASSLWGDGELFF.

V is TRBV5-6 and J is TRBJ1-1; D gene uncertain. Germline V lookup: CDR1 SGHDT, CDR2 YYEEEE. The CDR3 is made up of 14 amino acids. V was shortened by 7 bases and J by 5 bases, with 18 bases between the two germline ends. In DNA, the CDR3 is TGTGCCAGCGGTCGACCTGGACTTTTTACTGAAGCTTTCTTT. Protein: CASGRPGLFTEAFF.

The CDR3 loop reads CASSPRGGNQETQYF. The CDR3, as DNA: TGTGCCAGCAGCCCCCGAGGAGGGAACCAAGAGACCCAGTACTTC. V is TRBV7-9 and J is TRBJ2-5; D possibly corresponds to TRBD2 (6 bases). The CDR3 runs to 15 residues. V was shortened by 5 bases and J by 0 bases, with 13 bases between the two germline ends. Germline values: CDR1 SEHNR, CDR2 FQNEAQ (reference sequence).

This clone was seen a handful of times. The V and J genes are TRBV6-1 and TRBJ1-6; TRBD1 might be the D (6 bases). Germline lookup yields CDR1 MNHNS and CDR2 SASEGT. Trimming cost V 8 bases and J 3 bases, with 11 bases left between them. The CDR3 contains 14 residues. The CDR3 here is CASGTGSYNSPLHF. As DNA, the CDR3 is TGTGCCAGCGGAACAGGGAGCTATAATTCACCCCTCCACTTT.

The rearrangement links TRBV10-3 to TRBJ2-2; 8 positions agree with TRBD2. V lost 6 bases, J lost 0 bases, and 0 bases stayed unmatched. Germline V gives CDR1 ENHRY, CDR2 SYGVKD. CDR3 length: 14 residues. Here the CDR3 DNA reads TGTGCCATCAGACTAGCGGCGAACACCGGGGAGCTGTTTTTT. The encoded protein is CAIRLAANTGELFF.

A single count supports this clone. This chain uses TRBV7-9 with TRBJ2-5, with a weak D call TRBD2 (6 bases). The germline gives CDR1 SEHNR, CDR2 FQNEAQ (reference sequence). The CDR3 is made up of 12 amino acids. The germline V and J ends were trimmed by 5 bases and 6 bases, with 10 bases remaining between them. The CDR3 DNA reads TGTGCCAGCAGCACGGGGGAAAAGACCCAGTACTTC. Encoded protein: CASSTGEKTQYF.

The chain combines TRBV2 with TRBJ2-5; TRBD2 matches at 11 bases. CDR1 and CDR2 (germline): SNHLY, FYNNEI. The length of the CDR3 is 15 residues. After removal of 6 bases from V and 3 bases from J, the junction contained 6 bases not matched to a gene. CDR3 nucleotide sequence: TGTGCCAGCAGAAATGTAGCGGGGGGGAAAGAGACCCAGTACTTC. Translated, it gives CASRNVAGGKETQYF.

J is TRBJ1-2 and V is TRBV5-6, with 7 bases aligning to TRBD1. The J segment lost 2 bases and the V segment lost 0 bases, leaving 13 bases of the junction unmatched. The CDR3 covers 18 residues. Germline CDR1 is SGHDT and CDR2 is YYEEEE. The CDR3 reads CASSLGGTAGRANYGYTF. CDR3 DNA: TGTGCCAGCAGCTTGGGGGGGACAGCCGGCCGAGCGAACTATGGCTACACCTTC.

The chain employs TRBV28 and TRBJ1-5; TRBD1 aligns across 8 bases. The V gene end was trimmed by 6 bases and the J gene end by 3 bases; junction bases not matched to a gene: 7. The CDR3 covers 15 residues. CDR1 is MDHEN, CDR2 SYDVKM, per germline. In DNA form, the CDR3 reads TGTGCCAGCAGGTCGGACAGGGAATTCAATCAGCCCCAGCATTTT. It translates to CASRSDREFNQPQHF.

The chain employs TRBV10-3 and TRBJ1-5, with TRBD1 matching over 7 bases. Germline V gene lookup returns CDR1 ENHRY and CDR2 SYGVKD. After removal of 10 bases from V and 0 bases from J, the junction contained 3 bases not matched to a gene. The CDR3 runs to 13 residues. The DNA for the CDR3 is TGTGCCACGACAGGGAATAGCAATCAGCCCCAGCATTTT. Its translation is CATTGNSNQPQHF.